The rows below give T cell receptor beta chains drawn from one sample of a study of cytomegalovirus exposure and HLA in healthy donors. TCRdb's table, derived via immunoSEQ multiplex PCR, lists solely in-frame clones and lacks some. The sample contains tens of thousands of clones, roughly three quarters of which appear only once. The sequenced material came from PBMCs. Receptor source: a man younger than 40 in good health and CMV-seronegative. The CDR3 runs from the conserved cysteine through the conserved F or W. The order of the fields is J gene, V gene, clone size, D gene, CDR3 DNA, CDR3 protein. D genes are given only for firm matches. Clone size is not always given. Where it is, it says once, few, many or a class for expanded clones.

J: TRBJ2-5
V: TRBV4-1
size: -
D: -
DNA: TGCGCCAGCAGCCAAGAAGACAGCCAAGAGACCCAGTACTTC
CDR3: CASSQEDSQETQYF

J: TRBJ1-2
V: TRBV11-1
size: once
D: -
DNA: TGTGCCAGCAGCGAAGGACTGGCAGCTAACTATGGCTACACCTTC
CDR3: CASSEGLAANYGYTF

J: TRBJ2-5
V: TRBV6-1
size: -
D: -
DNA: TGTGCCAGCAAGGAGGGCTCGGCAGAGACCCAGTACTTC
CDR3: CASKEGSAETQYF

J: TRBJ2-1
V: TRBV18
size: few
D: -
DNA: TGTGCCAGCTCACCCGATCTAGGAGGGAATGAGCAGTTCTTC
CDR3: CASSPDLGGNEQFF

J: TRBJ2-7
V: TRBV2
size: medium-sized
D: -
DNA: TGTGCCAGCAGTGTTATCGGGGGTGATTACGAGCAGTACTTC
CDR3: CASSVIGGDYEQYF

J: TRBJ2-2
V: TRBV4-3
size: -
D: TRBD2
DNA: TGCGCCAGCAGCCAAGAAGTTGGCGGGGGGACCGGGGAGCTGTTTTTT
CDR3: CASSQEVGGGTGELFF

J: TRBJ1-5
V: TRBV19
size: -
D: TRBD1
DNA: TGTGCCAGTAGTGGACAGGGTGGCTATTTTCGGCATTTT
CDR3: CASSGQGGYFRHF

J: TRBJ1-2
V: TRBV5-4
size: -
D: TRBD1
DNA: TGTGCCAGCAGCGCCGGACAGGTTAATGCAGGTGGCTACACCTTC
CDR3: CASSAGQVNAGGYTF

J: TRBJ1-4
V: TRBV5-4
size: few
D: -
DNA: TGTGCCAGCAGCTACTATCCCGGACAAGAACTGTTTTTT
CDR3: CASSYYPGQELFF

J: TRBJ2-7
V: TRBV25-1
size: few
D: TRBD2
DNA: TGTGCCAGCAGTGAAACACTAGCGGGACCCTACGAGCAGTACTTC
CDR3: CASSETLAGPYEQYF

J: TRBJ2-3
V: TRBV5-1
size: -
D: TRBD2
DNA: TGCGCCAGCAGCCGCGGGGGTAGCACAGATACGCAGTATTTT
CDR3: CASSRGGSTDTQYF

J: TRBJ1-1
V: TRBV6-1
size: once
D: TRBD1
DNA: TGTGCCAGCAGTAGACAGGGCCGGGACACTGAAGCTTTCTTT
CDR3: CASSRQGRDTEAFF

J: TRBJ2-3
V: TRBV6-4
size: -
D: TRBD2
DNA: TGTGCCAGCCGAGCGGGAGAGGTAGATACGCAGTATTTT
CDR3: CASRAGEVDTQYF

J: TRBJ2-7
V: TRBV11-2
size: few
D: -
DNA: TGTGCCAGCAGCTTAGTAACTGGAGCTTACGAGCAGTACTTC
CDR3: CASSLVTGAYEQYF

J: TRBJ2-6
V: TRBV7-9
size: -
D: TRBD1
DNA: TGTGCCAGCAGCGGGACAGGGACTGGGGCCAACGTCCTGACTTTC
CDR3: CASSGTGTGANVLTF

J: TRBJ2-6
V: TRBV28
size: few
D: -
DNA: TGTGCCAGCAGTTTGTACAGGGCTGGGGCCAACGTCCTGACTTTC
CDR3: CASSLYRAGANVLTF

J: TRBJ2-1
V: TRBV14
size: -
D: -
DNA: TGTGCCAGCAGCCAAAGCCTAGCGAATGAGCAGTTCTTC
CDR3: CASSQSLANEQFF

J: TRBJ2-2
V: TRBV2
size: once
D: -
DNA: TGTGCCAGCGTCCCCGGCAGGATGAACACCGGGGAGCTGTTTTTT
CDR3: CASVPGRMNTGELFF

J: TRBJ2-7
V: TRBV4-1
size: -
D: TRBD2
DNA: TGCGCCAGCAGCCCTTTACCCCAGCGGGGAACCTACGAGCAGTACTTC
CDR3: CASSPLPQRGTYEQYF

J: TRBJ1-5
V: TRBV15
size: -
D: -
DNA: TGTGCCACCAGCACAAACAGGGAAGAGGGTCAGCCCCAGCATTTT
CDR3: CATSTNREEGQPQHF

J: TRBJ2-3
V: TRBV7-7
size: few
D: -
DNA: TGTGCCTCGTCTCAGGGAGATACGCAGTATTTT
CDR3: CASSQGDTQYF

J: TRBJ1-2
V: TRBV25-1
size: -
D: TRBD1
DNA: TGTGCCAGCACCTGGTCAAGGGGGCAAGATGGCTACACCTTC
CDR3: CASTWSRGQDGYTF

J: TRBJ2-7
V: TRBV5-1
size: few
D: -
DNA: TGCGCCAGCAGCTTAAGAGGGCCTATCTCCTACGAGCAGTACTTC
CDR3: CASSLRGPISYEQYF

J: TRBJ1-1
V: TRBV29-1
size: -
D: -
DNA: TGCAGCGTTGAACAGTTGGACACTGAAGCTTTCTTT
CDR3: CSVEQLDTEAFF

J: TRBJ1-3
V: TRBV28
size: few
D: -
DNA: TGTGCCAGCAGCCTCAGTCGGGGGGCACCATATTTT
CDR3: CASSLSRGAPYF

J: TRBJ2-5
V: TRBV6-4
size: -
D: TRBD2
DNA: TGTGCCAGCAGTGGCCGGCGGCGGGGGGAGCAAGAGACCCAGTACTTC
CDR3: CASSGRRRGEQETQYF

J: TRBJ2-7
V: TRBV4-1
size: -
D: -
DNA: TGCGCCAGCAGCCAAGATGAGTACGAGCAGTACTTC
CDR3: CASSQDEYEQYF

J: TRBJ2-7
V: TRBV27
size: -
D: -
DNA: TGTGCCAGCAGTTTATCGAAGGGGTACGAGCAGTACTTC
CDR3: CASSLSKGYEQYF

J: TRBJ2-1
V: TRBV29-1
size: -
D: -
DNA: TGCAGCGTTCAAAAAGGGGGTAGCTCCTACAATGAGCAGTTCTTC
CDR3: CSVQKGGSSYNEQFF

J: TRBJ1-3
V: TRBV6-5
size: -
D: -
DNA: TGTGCCAGCAGGCCCAGTCGTGCTGGAAACACCATATATTTT
CDR3: CASRPSRAGNTIYF

J: TRBJ2-5
V: TRBV5-1
size: few
D: TRBD2
DNA: TGCGCCAGCAGCTCGACTAGCGGGAGGATGGGAGAGACCCAGTACTTC
CDR3: CASSSTSGRMGETQYF

J: TRBJ2-4
V: TRBV6-5
size: -
D: -
DNA: TGTGCCAGCAGTTACTCTACCGGGACATTTGAGTACTTC
CDR3: CASSYSTGTFEYF

J: TRBJ2-1
V: TRBV7-7
size: -
D: TRBD2
DNA: TGTGCTAGCAGCCCCGGGACTAGAGGAAATGAGCAGTTCTTC
CDR3: CASSPGTRGNEQFF

J: TRBJ2-7
V: TRBV18
size: -
D: TRBD2
DNA: TGTGCCAGCTCACCAACTAGCGGGGACTACGAGCAGTACTTC
CDR3: CASSPTSGDYEQYF

J: TRBJ1-1
V: TRBV7-9
size: -
D: TRBD1
DNA: TGTGCCAGCAGCCTACAGGGGGTGAACACTGAAGCTTTCTTT
CDR3: CASSLQGVNTEAFF

J: TRBJ2-7
V: TRBV6-5
size: -
D: TRBD2
DNA: TGTGCCAGCAGAGGACTAGCCCCTCCGTACGAGCAGTACTTC
CDR3: CASRGLAPPYEQYF

J: TRBJ2-5
V: TRBV7-7
size: -
D: TRBD2
DNA: TGTGCTAGCAGCCCGGGACTAGTCGAGGCCCAGTACTTC
CDR3: CASSPGLVEAQYF

J: TRBJ1-1
V: TRBV10-2
size: -
D: TRBD1
DNA: TGCGCCAGCAGTGAGTTCAGACAGGGGGTTACACCAAAGCTGGACACTGAAGCTTTCTTT
CDR3: CASSEFRQGVTPKLDTEAFF

J: TRBJ2-3
V: TRBV29-1
size: few
D: TRBD2
DNA: TGCAGCGGGTGGACTAGCGGACGCACAGATACGCAGTATTTT
CDR3: CSGWTSGRTDTQYF

J: TRBJ2-7
V: TRBV14
size: -
D: -
DNA: TGTGCCAGCAGCCAAGATAGTAGCTACGAGCAGTACTTC
CDR3: CASSQDSSYEQYF

J: TRBJ1-4
V: TRBV18
size: -
D: -
DNA: TGTGCCAGCTCACCACGTTACGGTGTAAACGAAAAACTGTTTTTT
CDR3: CASSPRYGVNEKLFF

J: TRBJ1-1
V: TRBV28
size: -
D: -
DNA: TGTGCCAGCATTCCAACACGGAACACTGAAGCTTTCTTT
CDR3: CASIPTRNTEAFF

J: TRBJ2-3
V: TRBV2
size: few
D: -
DNA: TGTGCCAGCAACGAGGGGGGGCCAATAGATACGCAGTATTTT
CDR3: CASNEGGPIDTQYF

J: TRBJ2-1
V: TRBV11-3
size: few
D: -
DNA: TGTGCCAGCAGCTTAGCTGTAGGGGCGCACAATGAGCAGTTCTTC
CDR3: CASSLAVGAHNEQFF

J: TRBJ1-6
V: TRBV4-3
size: -
D: -
DNA: TGCGCCAGCAGCCAAGATAGGCAGGTGGATTCACCCCTCCACTTT
CDR3: CASSQDRQVDSPLHF

J: TRBJ2-2
V: TRBV5-1
size: -
D: TRBD1
DNA: TGCGCCAGCAGCAGCCGGACAGGTCGGACCGGGGAGCTGTTTTTT
CDR3: CASSSRTGRTGELFF

J: TRBJ2-7
V: TRBV11-2
size: -
D: TRBD2
DNA: TGTGCCAGCAGCCTCGGGACTATCCTCGACGAGCAGTACTTC
CDR3: CASSLGTILDEQYF

J: TRBJ2-3
V: TRBV28
size: -
D: -
DNA: TGTGCCAGCAACAGCCTACCAAGCACAGATACGCAGTATTTT
CDR3: CASNSLPSTDTQYF

J: TRBJ1-1
V: TRBV7-2
size: few
D: -
DNA: TGTGCCAGCAGCCCAGCTATGGGACTGGATGGTGAAGCTTTCTTT
CDR3: CASSPAMGLDGEAFF

J: TRBJ1-1
V: TRBV6-5
size: -
D: -
DNA: TGTGCCAGCAGTTACCCCTCCGGGGGTGCTGAAGCTTTCTTT
CDR3: CASSYPSGGAEAFF

J: TRBJ1-1
V: TRBV10-1
size: -
D: -
DNA: TGCGCCAGCAGTGCGGAGCAGCTGAACACTGAAGCTTTCTTT
CDR3: CASSAEQLNTEAFF

J: TRBJ1-2
V: TRBV7-2
size: few
D: TRBD1
DNA: TGTGCCAGCAGCCCACGGACGGGACAGAGCTTATCTACCTTC
CDR3: CASSPRTGQSLSTF

J: TRBJ1-6
V: TRBV6-5
size: once
D: -
DNA: TGTGCCAGCAGTCCTATAGGCAGGGCTAATTCACCCCTCCACTTT
CDR3: CASSPIGRANSPLHF

J: TRBJ1-2
V: TRBV6-1
size: once
D: TRBD1
DNA: TGTGCCAGCCGAGGACAGGGAGATGGCCACACCTTC
CDR3: CASRGQGDGHTF

J: TRBJ2-3
V: TRBV10-2
size: -
D: TRBD2
DNA: TGCGCCAGCAGTGAGTCGTCTAGCGGAGATACGCAGTATTTT
CDR3: CASSESSSGDTQYF

J: TRBJ2-1
V: TRBV7-6
size: -
D: -
DNA: TGTGCCAGCAGCCTCCGTGAGGGGGGGACCGCCTACAATGAGCAGTTCTTC
CDR3: CASSLREGGTAYNEQFF